What follows are 21 T cell receptor beta chains derived from one specimen sequenced in a study of blood T cell repertoires in COVID-19. Produced via immunoSEQ multiplex PCR; TCRdb's table is partial and in-frame only. Of some 320,000 clones listed, roughly 90% are singletons. The sequenced sample was PBMCs or T cells enriched from blood (not recorded which). Receptors originate from a woman aged 30 to 39 who had been exposed to COVID-19.

The chain recombines TRBV2 with TRBJ1-2; 9 nucleotides line up with TRBD1. V was clipped by 5 bases and J by 7 bases; unmatched bases: 8. This CDR3 spans 14 amino acids. The germline CDR1 and CDR2 sequences are SNHLY and FYNNEI. The CDR3 nucleotides are TGTGCCAGCAGTTTAAAGGACAGGGGAGGTGGCTACACCTTC. Translation: CASSLKDRGGGYTF.

This clone appeared once. The chain joins TRBV18 to TRBJ1-3; D is perhaps TRBD1 (6 bases). CDR3 length: 17 amino acids. CDR1 is KGHSH, CDR2 LQKENI, per germline. V was cut by 3 bases and J by 0 bases, with 15 bases left in between. The CDR3 nucleotides are TGTGCCAGCTCACCCCGAGAAATGGGGGCCTCTGGAAACACCATATATTTT. Its protein is CASSPREMGASGNTIYF. The full variable domain, its missing parts supplied by reference TRBV18 and TRBJ1-3, is NAGVMQNPRHLVRRRGQEARLRCSPMKGHSHVYWYRQLPEEGLKFMVYLQKENIIDESGMPKERFSAEFPKEGPSILRIQQVVRGDSAAYFCASSPREMGASGNTIYFGEGSWLTVV.

The V call is TRBV27, the J call TRBJ2-3; 12 nucleotides align to TRBD2. V was pared by 5 bases and J by 4 bases, with 4 bases of the junction left unmatched. Per the germline V gene, CDR1 is MNHEY and CDR2 is SMNVEV (reference sequence). The CDR3 loop spans 15 amino acids. CDR3: CASSLRTSGADTQYF. In DNA, the CDR3 is TGTGCCAGCAGTCTGCGGACTAGCGGGGCAGATACGCAGTATTTT.

V usage is TRBV3-1 (or the pseudogene TRBV3-2) and J usage is TRBJ1-1; D ambiguous. Germline lookup yields CDR1 LGHDT and CDR2 YNNKEL (reference sequence). CDR3 length: 19 residues. V lost 2 bases, J lost 1 base, and 23 bases lay in between. The CDR3 reads CASSQKPRAGKLWNTEAFF. The CDR3 DNA reads as TGTGCCAGCAGCCAAAAACCAAGGGCGGGGAAGCTTTGGAACACTGAAGCTTTCTTT.

The table lists this clone with a count of one. The V gene is TRBV7-9, the J gene TRBJ2-5, with 9 bases fitting TRBD2. The CDR3 has 16 residues. V trimming: 4 bases; J trimming: 5 bases; junction bases outside the gene matches: 11. CDR1 SEHNR and CDR2 FQNEAQ come from the germline V gene (reference sequence). CDR3 in amino acids: CASSSMWASGAETQYF. CDR3 DNA: TGTGCCAGCAGCTCCATGTGGGCTAGCGGGGCGGAGACCCAGTACTTC. Full variable domain (missing parts from reference TRBV7-9 and TRBJ2-5): DTGVSQNPRHKITKRGQNVTFRCDPISEHNRLYWYRQTLGQGPEFLTYFQNEAQLEKSRLLSDRFSAERPKGSFSTLEIQRTEQGDSAMYLCASSSMWASGAETQYFGPGTRLLVL.

This clone has just one count. The chain combines TRBV5-4 with TRBJ1-5, with no clear D. The CDR3 runs to 13 residues. V shed 1 base and J shed 4 bases, with 6 bases lying between them. Germline V gene data show CDR1 as SGHNT and CDR2 as YYREEE (reference sequence). The chain's CDR3 is CASSLSPNQPQHF. The CDR3 DNA reads as TGTGCCAGCAGCTTGTCCCCTAATCAGCCCCAGCATTTT.

This sequence joins TRBV6-5 and TRBJ2-7; 7 bases are a match to TRBD1. Trimming removed 6 bases from V and 2 bases from J; junction bases left unmatched: 7. The CDR3 is 14 residues long. Germline V gene lookup returns CDR1 MNHEY and CDR2 SVGAGI. In DNA form, the CDR3 reads TGTGCCAGCAGGTGGGACAGAATGACCTACGAGCAGTACTTC. Translation gives CASRWDRMTYEQYF.

CDR3 nucleotide sequence: TGTGCCAGCAGCACGGGGACAGGGGGGTGGCAGCCCCAGCATTTT. It yields the protein CASSTGTGGWQPQHF. V and J are TRBV5-8 and TRBJ1-5, with 11 bases aligning to TRBD1. In germline, CDR1 is SGHTS, CDR2 YDEGEE. This CDR3 has 15 amino acids. The V and J ends lost 4 bases and 7 bases, in that order; junction bases with no gene match: 7.

The J gene is TRBJ1-3, the V gene TRBV5-1; 8 bases align to TRBD1. The germline CDR1 and CDR2 sequences are SGHRS and YFSETQ. The CDR3 loop spans 17 amino acids. Trimming removed 3 bases from V and 0 bases from J; junction bases left unmatched: 8. CDR3 DNA: TGCGCCAGCAGCTCGATGGGACAGGCCTTCTCTGGAAACACCATATATTTT. Residues: CASSSMGQAFSGNTIYF. The entire variable domain, with the rest obtained from reference TRBV5-1 and TRBJ1-3, is as follows: KAGVTQTPRYLIKTRGQQVTLSCSPISGHRSVSWYQQTPGQGLQFLFEYFSETQRNKGNFPGRFSGRQFSNSRSEMNVSTLELGDSALYLCASSSMGQAFSGNTIYFGEGSWLTVV.

The chain uses TRBV5-6 and TRBJ2-7; 9 bases are a match to TRBD2. Germline CDR1 is SGHDT and CDR2 is YYEEEE. The V and J ends lost 0 bases and 0 bases, in that order; junction bases with no gene match: 4. The CDR3 length is 16 residues. CDR3 region: CASSLAPSGASYEQYF. The CDR3 bases are TGTGCCAGCAGCTTGGCCCCTAGCGGGGCCTCCTACGAGCAGTACTTC.

This chain's CDR3 is CASSQDYETGNNQPQHF. The CDR3 DNA reads TGTGCCAGCAGCCAAGACTACGAGACAGGGAACAATCAGCCCCAGCATTTT. The chain has TRBV14 and TRBJ1-5; 7 positions agree with TRBD1. Germline V gene lookup returns CDR1 SGHDN and CDR2 FVKESK. Unmatched junction bases numbered 8, after V lost 0 bases and J lost 3 bases. The CDR3 totals 17 residues.

Comment on this clone: A much more abundant neighbour one base away suggests this may be a read error. The chain combines TRBV29-1 with TRBJ2-1; 9 nucleotides align to TRBD2. This CDR3 has 15 residues. Germline-derived CDR1 and CDR2 are SQVTM and ANQGSEA. The V gene end was trimmed by 8 bases and the J gene end by 10 bases; junction bases not matched to a gene: 18. CDR3 DNA: TGCAGCCCCGGGGGGGCGGGGGGGCAATGGGGAGAGCAGTTCTTC. As protein: CSPGGAGGQWGEQFF.

The chain links TRBV3-1 (or the pseudogene TRBV3-2) to TRBJ1-1; D may be TRBD1 (5 bases). CDR1 LGHDT and CDR2 YNNKEL come from the germline V gene (reference sequence). This CDR3 is built from 15 residues. V lost 1 base and J lost 5, with 14 bases in between. The CDR3 nucleotides read TGTGCCAGCAGCCAAGTCACAGGAAGGTATACTGAAGCTTTCTTT. Residues: CASSQVTGRYTEAFF.

The chain employs TRBV5-1 and TRBJ2-1, with TRBD1 identical over 8 bases. This CDR3 comprises 15 residues. The junction had 7 bases not matched to a gene; V was cut back by 6 bases and J by 2 bases. Germline values: CDR1 SGHRS, CDR2 YFSETQ. For the CDR3, the DNA is TGCGCCAGCACGGAAGGACAGGGCCCCTACAATGAGCAGTTCTTC. Its translation: CASTEGQGPYNEQFF. Full variable domain (missing parts from reference TRBV5-1 and TRBJ2-1): KAGVTQTPRYLIKTRGQQVTLSCSPISGHRSVSWYQQTPGQGLQFLFEYFSETQRNKGNFPGRFSGRQFSNSRSEMNVSTLELGDSALYLCASTEGQGPYNEQFFGPGTRLTVL.

CDR3 nucleotide sequence: TGTGCCAGTAGTATAAGGGACAGGGGGAGAACCACTGAAGCTTTCTTT. Translating it yields CASSIRDRGRTTEAFF. V gene TRBV19 combines with J gene TRBJ1-1; TRBD1 aligns across 11 bases. With 2 bases clipped from V and 4 bases from J, the junction kept 6 bases outside the gene matches. The CDR3 is 16 residues long. CDR1 is LNHDA and CDR2 is SQIVND in the germline V gene (reference sequence).

The CDR3 loop is CASSHDRGLGYTF. DNA of the CDR3: TGTGCCAGCAGCCACGACAGGGGCTTAGGCTACACCTTC. This chain joins TRBV5-6 and TRBJ1-2; 8 nucleotides align to TRBD1. Germline V gene lookup returns CDR1 SGHDT and CDR2 YYEEEE. V lost 4 bases and J lost 8; bases outside the gene matches: 7. This CDR3 has 13 residues.

This chain connects TRBV18 to TRBJ2-7; 8 bases agree with TRBD1. Germline V lookup: CDR1 KGHSH, CDR2 LQKENI. The CDR3 runs 13 residues. V shed 3 bases, J shed 7 bases, and the junction held 5 bases outside the gene matches. CDR3 DNA: TGTGCCAGCTCACCTAGACAGGGGTTTGAGCAGTACTTC. It is translated as CASSPRQGFEQYF.

This chain links TRBV7-6 with TRBJ1-2; D call uncertain. Germline loops: CDR1 SGHVS, CDR2 FNYEAQ. This CDR3 is 16 amino acids long. V lost 1 base and J 1 base, leaving 13 bases between the germline ends. The CDR3 loop reads CASSLEVGSFNYGYTF. The DNA for the CDR3 is TGTGCCAGCAGCTTAGAAGTGGGGAGTTTTAACTATGGCTACACCTTC.

This chain uses TRBV11-3 with TRBJ2-1, with 11 bases lining up with TRBD2. This CDR3 has 15 amino acids. Germline-derived CDR1 and CDR2 are SGHNT and YENEEA. Trimming cost V 1 base and J 5 bases; bases outside gene matches: 1. The CDR3 DNA is TGTGCCAGCAGCTTAGTAGCGGGGGGGCACAATGAGCAGTTCTTC. This sequence encodes CASSLVAGGHNEQFF.

This chain links TRBV11-2 with TRBJ1-3; D may be TRBD1 (6 bases). The CDR3 runs to 14 residues. Trimming cost V 5 bases and J 9 bases, with 17 bases left between them. Germline loops: CDR1 SGHAT, CDR2 FQNNGV. CDR3 sequence reads: CASSPRGGEATIYF. The CDR3 nucleotides are TGTGCCAGCAGCCCCCGAGGGGGGGAAGCCACCATATATTTT. Full variable domain (outside the CDR3, taken from reference TRBV11-2 and TRBJ1-3): EAGVAQSPRYKIIEKRQSVAFWCNPISGHATLYWYQQILGQGPKLLIQFQNNGVVDDSQLPKDRFSAERLKGVDSTLKIQPAKLEDSAVYLCASSPRGGEATIYFGEGSWLTVV.

The DNA for the CDR3 is TGTGCCAGCAGCCTACAGGGGTGGGACACTGAAGCTTTCTTT. Translated, it gives CASSLQGWDTEAFF. The chain recombines TRBV5-8 with TRBJ1-1; 7 nucleotides match TRBD1. CDR3 length: 14 residues. Germline assignment: CDR1 SGHTS and CDR2 YDEGEE. Unmatched junction bases numbered 6, after V lost 4 bases and J lost 3 bases. Based on the CDR3 plus reference TRBV5-8 and TRBJ1-1, the full variable domain is EAGVTQSPTHLIKTRGQQATLRCSPISGHTSVYWYQQALGLGLQFLLWYDEGEERNRGNFPPRFSGRQFPNYSSELNVNALELEDSALYLCASSLQGWDTEAFFGQGTRLTVV.